This T cell receptor beta chain appears in the sequencing data of a study of T cell repertoires in cytomegalovirus infection. Study-level information: In the study, CMV epitopes included recently identified HLA-C-restricted and well-studied HLA-B-restricted ones. It can be stated that public TCR beta signatures indicated CMV infection as well as a matching HLA type.

Points from the study as a whole: What dominated the ex vivo response were HLA-C-restricted CMV-specific TCR beta clonotypes.

The CDR3 extends over 17 amino acids. Losses at the gene ends were 4 bases for V and 5 bases for J; bases not matched to a gene: 13. Germline V gene sequence: CDR1 MNHEY, CDR2 SVGEGT. TCRdb reanalysed the reads using MiXCR and keeps one entry per CDR3 protein. The sample carries a few hundred thousand distinct CDR3 sequences, about 33% recorded once. With respect to this clonotype: Its cognate antigen is unknown.

This sample comprised cultured PBMCs, obtained from culture after CMV antigen stimulation. The TCR comes from a human donor in good health (CMV status not recorded). Some clones in this sample may be carry-over from other donors' samples. This chain joins TRBV6-2 or TRBV6-3 and TRBJ2-7; 11 nucleotides match TRBD2. The DNA of the CDR3 is TGTGCCAGCAGTTCCCAGCCAATACTAGCGGGAGTCCACGAGCAGTACTTC. It translates to CASSSQPILAGVHEQYF.